Listed here are 24 T cell receptor beta chains from one sample, sequenced in a study of shared clonotypes between healthy human individuals. Some clones are missing from TCRdb's copy, which holds only in-frame ones; the method was immunoSEQ multiplex PCR. The sample has 950,000 to 1,200,000 clones, about 72% seen once. The sequenced sample was memory CD4+ T cells from PBMCs. Noted subset: CD45RA-negative fraction. These receptors were obtained from a man younger than 35 in good health. Some clones in this sample may be carry-over from other donors' samples.

This sequence joins TRBV5-4 and TRBJ2-5; 7 positions agree with TRBD1. Germline V gene lookup returns CDR1 SGHNT and CDR2 YYREEE (reference sequence). The trim removed 4 bases at V and 2 bases at J, leaving 11 bases unmatched. There are 16 residues in the CDR3. CDR3: CASSLGTALPQETQYF. DNA for the CDR3: TGTGCCAGCAGCCTAGGGACAGCTCTTCCTCAAGAGACCCAGTACTTC.

This chain links TRBV27 with TRBJ2-7, with 7 positions matching TRBD2. Germline V lookup: CDR1 MNHEY, CDR2 SMNVEV (reference sequence). The CDR3 is made up of 15 amino acids. With V trimmed by 8 bases and J by 3 bases, 13 bases remained unmatched. For the CDR3, the DNA is TGTGCCAGCGCCAACCCTCGGCTAGCGGTCTACGAGCAGTACTTC. This gives the protein CASANPRLAVYEQYF.

Worth noting for this clone: It is likely a read error: a sequence one base away is far more abundant. The rearrangement links TRBV5-4 to TRBJ1-5; D gene unclear. CDR3 length: 12 residues. V gave up 3 bases and J gave up 3 bases, with 4 bases separating them. Germline V lookup: CDR1 SGHNT, CDR2 YYREEE (reference sequence). The DNA for the CDR3 is TGTGCCAGCAGCTGGGACAATCAGCCCCAGCATTTT. It codes for CASSWDNQPQHF. Using reference TRBV5-4 and TRBJ1-5 for the parts outside the CDR3, the full variable domain is ETGVTQSPTHLIKTRGQQVTLRCSSQSGHNTVSWYQQALGQGPQFIFQYYREEENGRGNFPPRFSGLQFPNYSSELNVNALELDDSALYLCASSWDNQPQHFGDGTRLSIL.

V and J are TRBV5-1 and TRBJ2-7; D might be TRBD1 or TRBD2, each matching 5 bases. V was cut by 0 bases and J by 6 bases, with 16 bases left in between. The CDR3 loop spans 15 amino acids. CDR1 SGHRS and CDR2 YFSETQ come from the germline V gene. CDR3 loop: CASSLAGPTTSEQYF. CDR3 nucleotide sequence: TGCGCCAGCAGCTTGGCGGGACCGACTACGAGCGAGCAGTACTTC.

This clone was seen more than once but under ten times. This rearrangement joins TRBV5-3 to TRBJ1-5; possible D gene TRBD1, 6 bases. TRBV5-3 is marked as an open reading frame, function uncertain. This CDR3 has 15 residues. V shed 4 bases and J shed 0 bases, with 11 bases lying between them. The CDR3 DNA is TGTGCCAGAAGCCCGGACAGCGTTAGCAATCAGCCCCAGCATTTT. Amino acid sequence: CARSPDSVSNQPQHF.

The chain is built from TRBV9 and TRBJ1-3; D remains ambiguous. CDR3 length: 13 residues. Germline CDR1 SGDLS, CDR2 YYNGEE. Trimming removed 0 bases from V and 3 bases from J, with 4 bases in between. CDR3 nucleotide sequence: TGTGCCAGCAGCGTAGGCGTTGGAAACACCATATATTTT. Protein sequence: CASSVGVGNTIYF.

V usage is TRBV28 and J usage is TRBJ1-1; D remains ambiguous. Trimming took 2 bases from V and 5 from J, leaving 15 bases between them. Germline V gene lookup returns CDR1 MDHEN and CDR2 SYDVKM. This CDR3 comprises 15 residues. CDR3 sequence: CASSLILGAWTEAFF. The DNA of the CDR3 is TGTGCCAGCAGTTTAATCTTAGGTGCTTGGACTGAAGCTTTCTTT.

The V call is TRBV30, the J call TRBJ1-5; D remains unclear. The CDR3 has 13 amino acids. The V gene lost 0 bases and the J gene lost 7 bases, with 10 bases spanning the gap. Germline loops: CDR1 GTSNPN, CDR2 SVGIG (reference sequence). The DNA for the CDR3 is TGTGCCTGGAGTGTGGCGATAGGGCAGCCCCAGCATTTT. It is translated as CAWSVAIGQPQHF. Looking up the rest from reference TRBV30 and TRBJ1-5 gives the full variable domain: SQTIHQWPATLVQPVGSPLSLECTVEGTSNPNLYWYRQAAGRGLQLLFYSVGIGQISSEVPQNLSASRPQDRQFILSSKKLLLSDSGFYLCAWSVAIGQPQHFGDGTRLSIL.

This sequence joins TRBV27 and TRBJ2-1; D is undetermined. The CDR3 runs 14 residues. Trimming removed 4 bases from V and 8 bases from J, with 15 bases in between. Germline loops: CDR1 MNHEY, CDR2 SMNVEV (reference sequence). The CDR3 nucleotides are TGTGCCAGCAGTTATAGCTGGTTGGTCGATGAGCAGTTCTTC. Its protein product is CASSYSWLVDEQFF.

V is TRBV10-1 and J is TRBJ2-7, with TRBD2 as a possible D gene (6 bases). With 9 bases removed from V and 3 bases from J, the gap between germline ends came to 24 bases. CDR3 length equals 16 residues. Germline V gene data show CDR1 as WNHNN and CDR2 as SYGVQD (reference sequence). CDR3 sequence: CASPSSLTGEGYEQYF. The CDR3 DNA is TGCGCCAGTCCCTCGTCCCTTACGGGAGAAGGCTACGAGCAGTACTTC.

The rearrangement links TRBV7-2 to TRBJ2-2; D gene uncertain. V lost 5 bases, J lost 3 bases, and 10 bases lay in between. Germline values: CDR1 SGHTA, CDR2 FQGNSA. The CDR3 length is 14 residues. The CDR3 loop reads CASSNPSHTGELFF. In DNA form, the CDR3 reads TGTGCCAGCAGCAATCCCTCGCACACCGGGGAGCTGTTTTTT.

J is TRBJ2-2 and V is TRBV5-1; 7 bases fit TRBD2. Germline lookup yields CDR1 SGHRS and CDR2 YFSETQ. The CDR3 has 15 amino acids. V lost 5 bases to trimming and J lost 0 bases; unmatched junction nucleotides: 4. The CDR3 sequence is CASSIAGANTGELFF. CDR3 sequence (DNA): TGCGCCAGCAGTATTGCGGGGGCGAACACCGGGGAGCTGTTTTTT.

The V gene is TRBV30, the J gene TRBJ1-2, with D perhaps TRBD1 (6 bases). CDR1 and CDR2 (germline): GTSNPN, SVGIG (reference sequence). The CDR3 runs to 15 residues. Trimming took 1 base from V and 0 from J, leaving 12 bases between them. The CDR3 spells CAWSGDRRANYGYTF. For the CDR3, the DNA is TGTGCCTGGAGTGGCGACAGGAGAGCTAACTATGGCTACACCTTC.

The chain has TRBV2 and TRBJ2-1; 10 positions match TRBD1. Trimming at V came to 6 bases and at J to 6 bases, leaving 8 bases not matched to a gene. This CDR3 contains 15 residues. Germline CDR1 reads SNHLY; CDR2 reads FYNNEI. CDR3 in DNA: TGTGCCAGCAGGATCGGGACAGGGGTGTCCAATGAGCAGTTCTTC. It translates to CASRIGTGVSNEQFF.

Remarks on this clone: A much larger clone sits a single nucleotide away, making a read error possible. The sample holds other DNA sequences that translate to the same CDR3. The chain combines TRBV6-5 with TRBJ2-7; D possibly corresponds to TRBD1 (6 bases). CDR1 and CDR2 from the germline V gene are MNHEY and SVGAGI. This CDR3 comprises 12 residues. CDR3 in amino acids: CASRRTDYEQYF. DNA of the CDR3: TGTGCCAGCAGGAGGACAGATTACGAACAGTACTTC.

The rearrangement joins TRBV18 to TRBJ1-1, with a possible D match to TRBD1 (5 bases). The CDR3 length is 15 residues. The germline V and J ends were trimmed by 3 bases and 4 bases, with 15 bases remaining between them. Germline CDR1 is KGHSH and CDR2 is LQKENI. The DNA of the CDR3 is TGTGCCAGCTCACCGGGGGGGAGGTGGATCACTGAAGCTTTCTTT. Translation gives CASSPGGRWITEAFF.

The rearrangement joins TRBV11-2 to TRBJ2-1; 9 bases fit TRBD2. CDR1 is SGHAT and CDR2 is FQNNGV in the germline V gene. Germline trimming cut 0 bases from V and 14 bases from J; bases unmatched to any gene: 14. The CDR3 covers 16 residues. The CDR3 nucleotides are TGTGCCAGCAGCTTAGATCCCAGCGGGAGGCCCGGCAACAAGTTCTTC. It specifies CASSLDPSGRPGNKFF.

This chain joins TRBV13 and TRBJ2-7; D not resolved. V was pared by 0 bases and J by 1 base, with 4 bases between. Germline CDR1 reads PRHDT; CDR2 reads FYEKMQ (reference sequence). CDR3 length: 13 amino acids. CDR3 amino acids: CASSLGQSYEQYF. CDR3 bases: TGTGCCAGCAGCTTAGGACAGTCCTACGAGCAGTACTTC.

Ten or more counts support this clone. This chain links TRBV27 with TRBJ2-1; 9 positions agree with TRBD2. The CDR3 runs to 15 residues. Losses at the gene ends were 7 bases for V and 4 bases for J; bases not matched to a gene: 8. Germline V gene lookup returns CDR1 MNHEY and CDR2 SMNVEV (reference sequence). CDR3 sequence (DNA): TGTGCCAGCACACCGGGACTAGCTTCTTACAATGAGCAGTTCTTC. Its translation is CASTPGLASYNEQFF.

The chain combines TRBV28 with TRBJ1-2; maybe TRBD1 (5 bases). The CDR3 is made up of 13 amino acids. The V and J ends lost 3 bases and 7 bases respectively, with 12 bases between them. Germline CDR1 is MDHEN and CDR2 is SYDVKM. The CDR3 reads CASSLSGSGGYTF. CDR3 DNA sequence: TGTGCCAGCAGTTTGTCAGGGTCTGGTGGCTACACCTTC.

CDR3 sequence (DNA): TGTGCCAGCAGCCCAGGTGGGGGAGGGGAGACCCAGTACTTC. The encoded protein is CASSPGGGGETQYF. The V gene is TRBV7-8, the J gene TRBJ2-5, with 7 bases aligning to TRBD2. Germline V CDR1 and CDR2: SGHVS, FQNEAQ. The V gene end was trimmed by 5 bases and the J gene end by 5 bases; junction bases not matched to a gene: 8. The CDR3 runs to 14 residues.

The chain combines TRBV7-7 with TRBJ2-2; no reliable D call. Germline CDR1 reads SSHAT; CDR2 reads FNYEAQ (reference sequence). The CDR3 is 14 residues long. V was pared by 5 bases and J by 4 bases, with 11 bases between. CDR3 in DNA: TGTGCCAGCAGCAATCCAGGTCTCACCGGGGAGCTGTTTTTT. Translated, it gives CASSNPGLTGELFF.

The J gene is TRBJ1-2, the V gene TRBV11-2; TRBD1 agrees at 8 bases. The CDR3 has 14 amino acids. Germline V lookup: CDR1 SGHAT, CDR2 FQNNGV. Unmatched junction bases numbered 8, after V lost 4 bases and J lost 7 bases. CDR3 in DNA: TGTGCCAGCAGCTCGATATCAGGGGGCATTGGCTACACCTTC. Amino acids: CASSSISGGIGYTF.

Comment on this clone: Other DNA sequences in the sample encode the same CDR3. The DNA of the CDR3 is TGTGCCAGCAGCCCGTTGGAATCCGGTTATGGCTACACCTTC. This encodes CASSPLESGYGYTF. J is TRBJ1-2 and V is TRBV5-4, with D unclear. Looked up from germline, CDR1 is SGHNT and CDR2 is YYREEE (reference sequence). The CDR3 loop spans 14 amino acids. The V gene lost 4 bases and the J gene lost 5 bases, with 15 bases spanning the gap.